This T cell receptor (beta chain) was documented in a study of shared T cell receptors in the human thymus. Trimming cost V 8 bases and J 1 base; bases outside gene matches: 4. Germline lookup yields CDR1 LGHNA and CDR2 YNFKEQ. The CDR3 is made up of 13 amino acids. This clone was seen a few times. Generated by immunoSEQ multiplex PCR, the TCRdb table keeps only in-frame clones and is missing some. The sample has 700,000 to 750,000 clones; roughly 88% are singletons. These data were likewise used in another study, on human thymus T cells. That paper states: The people who donated were healthy Finnish babies having corrective surgery for congenital heart defects. Resections that were taken during corrective heart surgery supplied the thymus tissue. Blood and thymic repertoires both appeared biased in V and J gene usage. Related research has reported that thymic repertoires overlap highly among unrelated individuals.

Sequenced sample: thymocytes. This clonotype originated in a girl under three years old with a congenital heart defect. V usage is TRBV4-2 and J usage is TRBJ2-7, with 8 bases matching TRBD2. CDR3: CASRAGDSYEQYF. CDR3 bases: TGTGCCAGCCGAGCGGGGGATTCCTACGAGCAGTACTTC.